These T cell receptor beta chains were read from a single sample in a study of hypomethylating agent response in myelodysplastic syndrome. Measured with immunoSEQ multiplex PCR; TCRdb has only the in-frame clones, and not every one. Of about 3,500 clones in the sample, approximately 82% are singletons; the top ten hold 5.2%. Sample: bone marrow, taken before or after starting hypomethylating agent treatment for myelodysplastic syndrome (not recorded which). These TCRs come from a human donor with myelodysplastic syndrome. Each CDR3 is given with its conserved first and last residue. The D gene is left open where the match is weak. Expanded clones are given a class, and other clones once, few, many or no size at all.

v_gene: TRBV7-9; abundance: NA; j_gene: TRBJ2-7; d_gene: TRBD1; CDR3aa: CASSSPTGGPSSYEQYF; CDR3nt: TGTGCCAGCAGCTCCCCGACAGGGGGCCCATCTTCCTACGAGCAGTACTTC
v_gene: TRBV27; abundance: NA; j_gene: TRBJ2-2; d_gene: NA; CDR3aa: CASSRGENTGELFF; CDR3nt: TGTGCCAGCAGTCGGGGAGAGAACACCGGGGAGCTGTTTTTT
v_gene: TRBV6-5; abundance: NA; j_gene: TRBJ2-7; d_gene: NA; CDR3aa: CASSYAGSYEQYF; CDR3nt: TGTGCCAGCAGTTACGCAGGCTCCTACGAGCAGTACTTC
v_gene: TRBV5-1; abundance: NA; j_gene: TRBJ2-3; d_gene: TRBD2; CDR3aa: CASSLGLAGSARTDTQYF; CDR3nt: TGCGCCAGCAGCTTGGGACTAGCGGGGTCCGCGCGCACAGATACGCAGTATTTT
v_gene: TRBV4-1; abundance: NA; j_gene: TRBJ2-2; d_gene: TRBD2; CDR3aa: CASSQGIKREGGGELFF; CDR3nt: TGCGCCAGCAGCCAAGGGATCAAGCGGGAGGGCGGCGGGGAGCTGTTTTTT
v_gene: TRBV12-5; abundance: few; j_gene: TRBJ2-7; d_gene: NA; CDR3aa: CASGRGRALDEQYF; CDR3nt: TGTGCTAGTGGCCGGGGCAGGGCCCTTGACGAGCAGTACTTC
v_gene: TRBV29-1; abundance: NA; j_gene: TRBJ1-2; d_gene: NA; CDR3aa: CSVAAQGQVYGYTF; CDR3nt: TGCAGCGTTGCCGCACAGGGTCAGGTCTATGGCTACACCTTC
v_gene: TRBV2; abundance: NA; j_gene: TRBJ1-2; d_gene: NA; CDR3aa: CASTSGPYGYTF; CDR3nt: TGTGCCAGCACTTCGGGGCCCTATGGCTACACCTTC
v_gene: TRBV19; abundance: NA; j_gene: TRBJ2-6; d_gene: NA; CDR3aa: CASSINLSGANVLTF; CDR3nt: TGTGCCAGTAGTATTAACCTCTCTGGGGCCAACGTCCTGACTTTC
v_gene: TRBV9; abundance: large; j_gene: TRBJ2-1; d_gene: TRBD2; CDR3aa: CASSSAGTAGVYNEQFF; CDR3nt: TGTGCCAGCAGCTCCGCCGGGACCGCGGGGGTCTACAATGAGCAGTTCTTC
v_gene: TRBV7-9; abundance: NA; j_gene: TRBJ1-1; d_gene: TRBD1; CDR3aa: CASSFAPGTGTTEAFF; CDR3nt: TGTGCCAGCAGCTTCGCACCCGGGACAGGGACCACTGAAGCTTTCTTT
v_gene: TRBV4-1; abundance: NA; j_gene: TRBJ1-2; d_gene: TRBD1; CDR3aa: CANGGQGASNYGYTF; CDR3nt: TGCGCCAACGGTGGACAGGGGGCTTCAAACTATGGCTACACCTTC
v_gene: TRBV4-1; abundance: NA; j_gene: TRBJ2-3; d_gene: TRBD2; CDR3aa: CASSQLTSGGTHTQYF; CDR3nt: TGCGCCAGCAGCCAATTAACTAGCGGGGGTACGCATACGCAGTATTTT
v_gene: TRBV7-6; abundance: NA; j_gene: TRBJ1-6; d_gene: TRBD1; CDR3aa: CASTRQGNSPLHF; CDR3nt: TGTGCCAGCACAAGACAGGGAAATTCACCCCTCCACTTT
v_gene: TRBV18; abundance: NA; j_gene: TRBJ2-2; d_gene: TRBD1; CDR3aa: CASSPRTGSPNTGELFF; CDR3nt: TGTGCCAGCTCACCTAGGACAGGATCACCGAACACCGGGGAGCTGTTTTTT
v_gene: TRBV9; abundance: NA; j_gene: TRBJ2-5; d_gene: TRBD2; CDR3aa: CASSVGVAGGQETQYF; CDR3nt: TGTGCCAGCAGCGTAGGGGTAGCGGGGGGCCAAGAGACCCAGTACTTC
v_gene: TRBV29-1; abundance: few; j_gene: TRBJ1-5; d_gene: NA; CDR3aa: CSVVDYDTQPQHF; CDR3nt: TGCAGCGTTGTAGATTATGACACTCAGCCCCAGCATTTT
v_gene: TRBV5-4; abundance: NA; j_gene: TRBJ2-3; d_gene: NA; CDR3aa: CASSPDSFTDTQYF; CDR3nt: TGTGCCAGCAGCCCCGACTCTTTCACAGATACGCAGTATTTT
v_gene: TRBV14; abundance: NA; j_gene: TRBJ2-1; d_gene: TRBD1; CDR3aa: CASSQSTGVPIYNEQFF; CDR3nt: TGTGCCAGCAGCCAATCTACAGGGGTACCTATCTACAATGAGCAGTTCTTC
v_gene: TRBV5-6; abundance: NA; j_gene: TRBJ2-7; d_gene: NA; CDR3aa: CASSLALAEQYF; CDR3nt: TGTGCCAGCAGCTTGGCCCTGGCGGAGCAGTACTTC
v_gene: TRBV4-1; abundance: NA; j_gene: TRBJ1-6; d_gene: TRBD1; CDR3aa: CASSPLSGTATNSPLHF; CDR3nt: TGCGCCAGCAGCCCCCTATCTGGGACAGCAACTAATTCACCCCTCCACTTT
v_gene: TRBV10-3; abundance: once; j_gene: TRBJ2-3; d_gene: NA; CDR3aa: CAISPGGASTDTQYF; CDR3nt: TGTGCCATCAGTCCGGGCGGGGCCAGCACAGATACGCAGTATTTT
v_gene: TRBV27; abundance: NA; j_gene: TRBJ2-2; d_gene: NA; CDR3aa: CASGTGELFF; CDR3nt: TGTGCCTCAGGAACCGGGGAGCTGTTTTTT
v_gene: TRBV19; abundance: NA; j_gene: TRBJ2-3; d_gene: NA; CDR3aa: CASSPRVRRTDTQYF; CDR3nt: TGTGCCAGTAGTCCCAGGGTGAGGAGGACAGATACGCAGTATTTT
v_gene: TRBV30; abundance: few; j_gene: TRBJ1-6; d_gene: NA; CDR3aa: CAWGPRGGSSPLHF; CDR3nt: TGTGCCTGGGGACCTCGGGGGGGGAGTTCACCCCTCCACTTT
v_gene: TRBV5-6; abundance: few; j_gene: TRBJ1-3; d_gene: NA; CDR3aa: CASSERGGQRNTIYF; CDR3nt: TGTGCCAGCAGCGAAAGAGGGGGGCAAAGAAACACCATATATTTT